This entry lists 11 T cell receptor beta chains sequenced from one sample in a study of T cell responses to AZD1222 COVID-19 vaccine. Data came from immunoSEQ multiplex PCR; TCRdb stores just in-frame clones and leaves some out. The sample comprises 140,000 to 150,000 clones, approximately 86% of which are singletons, and 4.5% to 5.5% rests with the top ten. Sequencing used peripheral blood, obtained 28 days after the second dose of the MenACWY control vaccine. The source is an adult who received the MenACWY meningococcal vaccine as a control.

The chain has TRBV3-1 (or the pseudogene TRBV3-2) and TRBJ2-7; D is unclear. In germline, CDR1 is LGHDT, CDR2 YNNKEL (reference sequence). The CDR3 contains 11 residues. Trimming stripped 4 bases from V and 0 bases from J, with 1 base between. The CDR3 loop reads CASSPSYEQYF. Here the CDR3 DNA reads TGTGCCAGCAGCCCCTCCTACGAGCAGTACTTC.

V gene TRBV20-1 combines with J gene TRBJ2-3; D might be TRBD1 (6 bases). V lost 3 bases and J 7 bases, leaving 14 bases between the germline ends. Germline-derived CDR1 and CDR2 are DFQATT and SNEGSKA (reference sequence). The CDR3 is 13 amino acids. As DNA, the CDR3 is TGCAGTGCTAGTCTAACGAGGGACAATACGCAGTATTTT. It specifies CSASLTRDNTQYF.

The chain links TRBV5-1 to TRBJ2-3, with 7 bases identical to TRBD2. CDR1 is SGHRS and CDR2 is YFSETQ in the germline V gene. The CDR3 length is 14 residues. Losses at the gene ends were 1 base for V and 5 bases for J; bases not matched to a gene: 4. The CDR3 sequence: CASSLSGIKDTQYF. CDR3 DNA sequence: TGCGCCAGCAGCTTGAGCGGGATTAAAGATACGCAGTATTTT.

CDR3 residues: CASSIGLRGVSNYGYTF. The CDR3 DNA sequence: TGTGCCAGTAGTATCGGTCTCCGGGGGGTTTCTAACTATGGCTACACCTTC. The chain employs TRBV19 and TRBJ1-2, with D possibly being TRBD1 (5 bases). There are 17 residues in the CDR3. V lost 3 bases and J 0 bases, leaving 17 bases between the germline ends. The germline V gene encodes CDR1 LNHDA and CDR2 SQIVND (reference sequence).

The chain is built from TRBV6-2 or TRBV6-3 and TRBJ2-3, with TRBD2 as a possible D gene (5 bases). Germline CDR1 MNHEY, CDR2 SVGEGT. This CDR3 comprises 14 residues. The V and J ends lost 2 bases and 1 base respectively, with 7 bases between them. CDR3 protein: CASSYGGRTDTQYF. CDR3 in DNA: TGTGCCAGCAGTTACGGAGGCCGCACAGATACGCAGTATTTT.

V usage is TRBV3-1 (or the pseudogene TRBV3-2) and J usage is TRBJ2-7; a weak D match, TRBD1 (5 bases). The CDR3 extends over 12 amino acids. Germline V gene sequence: CDR1 LGHDT, CDR2 YNNKEL (reference sequence). Trimming shortened V by 2 bases and J by 6 bases, and 8 bases separated the two germline ends. This chain's CDR3 is CASSQWGVEQYF. The CDR3 DNA reads TGTGCCAGCAGCCAATGGGGCGTCGAGCAGTACTTC.

J is TRBJ2-3 and V is TRBV5-8, with 7 bases fitting TRBD1. The V gene end was trimmed by 7 bases and the J gene end by 8 bases; junction bases not matched to a gene: 13. The CDR3 runs to 14 residues. The germline V gene encodes CDR1 SGHTS and CDR2 YDEGEE. The CDR3 loop is CASAETGRFLTQYF. As DNA, the CDR3 is TGTGCCAGCGCCGAGACAGGGAGATTTCTTACGCAGTATTTT.

The chain employs TRBV3-1 (or the pseudogene TRBV3-2) and TRBJ2-2; 11 nucleotides agree with TRBD1. The V gene end was trimmed by 5 bases and the J gene end by 6 bases; junction bases not matched to a gene: 8. CDR3 length equals 16 residues. Germline CDR1 and CDR2: LGHDT and YNNKEL (reference sequence). CDR3 bases: TGTGCCAGCAGCTCACCGGACAGGGGGCTGGCCGGGGAGCTGTTTTTT. Translating it yields CASSSPDRGLAGELFF.

The chain uses TRBV4-2 and TRBJ1-5, with a tentative D call TRBD1 (6 bases). The CDR3 extends over 16 amino acids. With 0 bases removed from V and 6 bases from J, the gap between germline ends came to 15 bases. Per the germline V gene, CDR1 is LGHNA and CDR2 is YNFKEQ. CDR3 amino acids: CASSQDGGGPRQPQHF. CDR3 coding DNA: TGTGCCAGCAGCCAAGATGGGGGGGGCCCACGTCAGCCCCAGCATTTT.

The V gene is TRBV29-1, the J gene TRBJ1-3; the match to TRBD1 covers 9 bases. This CDR3 has 14 amino acids. Germline trimming cut 6 bases from V and 8 bases from J; bases unmatched to any gene: 11. The germline gives CDR1 SQVTM, CDR2 ANQGSEA. The DNA of the CDR3 is TGCAGCGTAGGCACAGGGGGCCCAGGAGACACCATATATTTT. It yields the protein CSVGTGGPGDTIYF.

The rearrangement links TRBV5-6 to TRBJ1-2, with D unresolved. V gave up 2 bases and J gave up 3 bases, with 8 bases separating them. CDR1 SGHDT and CDR2 YYEEEE come from the germline V gene. The CDR3 consists of 13 residues. In nucleotides, the CDR3 is TGTGCCAGCAGCTTAGGCGGGTACTATGGCTACACCTTC. It specifies CASSLGGYYGYTF.